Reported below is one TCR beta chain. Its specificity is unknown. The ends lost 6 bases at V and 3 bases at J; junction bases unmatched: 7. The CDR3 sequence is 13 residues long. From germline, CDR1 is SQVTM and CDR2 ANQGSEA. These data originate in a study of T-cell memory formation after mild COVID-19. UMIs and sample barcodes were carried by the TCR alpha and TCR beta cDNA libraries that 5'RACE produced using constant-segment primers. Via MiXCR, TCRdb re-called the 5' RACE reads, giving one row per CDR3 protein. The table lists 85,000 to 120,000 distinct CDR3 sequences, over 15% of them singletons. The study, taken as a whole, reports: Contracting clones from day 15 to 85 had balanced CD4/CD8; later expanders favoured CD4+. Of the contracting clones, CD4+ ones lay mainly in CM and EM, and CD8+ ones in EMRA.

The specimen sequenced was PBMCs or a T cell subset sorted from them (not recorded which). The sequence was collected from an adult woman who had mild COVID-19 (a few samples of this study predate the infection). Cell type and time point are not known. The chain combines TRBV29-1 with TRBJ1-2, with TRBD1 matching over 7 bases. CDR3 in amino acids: CSVNRGLDYGYTF. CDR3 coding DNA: TGCAGCGTGAACAGGGGCTTGGACTATGGCTACACCTTC.